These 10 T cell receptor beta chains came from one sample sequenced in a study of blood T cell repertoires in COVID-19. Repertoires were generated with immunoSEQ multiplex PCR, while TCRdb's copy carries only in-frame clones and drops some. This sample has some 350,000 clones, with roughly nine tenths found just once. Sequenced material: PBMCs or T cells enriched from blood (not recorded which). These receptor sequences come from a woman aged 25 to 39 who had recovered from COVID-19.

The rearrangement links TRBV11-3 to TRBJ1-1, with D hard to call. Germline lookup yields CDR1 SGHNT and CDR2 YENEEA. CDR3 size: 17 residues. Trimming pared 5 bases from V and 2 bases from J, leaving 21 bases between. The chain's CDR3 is CASSRGSRAADNTEAFF. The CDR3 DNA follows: TGTGCCAGCAGCCGCGGGTCCCGGGCTGCAGACAACACTGAAGCTTTCTTT.

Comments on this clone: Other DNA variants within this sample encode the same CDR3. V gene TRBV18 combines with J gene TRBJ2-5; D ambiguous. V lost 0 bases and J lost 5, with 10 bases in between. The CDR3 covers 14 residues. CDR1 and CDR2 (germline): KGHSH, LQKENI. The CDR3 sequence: CASSPPPSGETQYF. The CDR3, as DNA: TGTGCCAGCTCACCACCCCCCTCCGGGGAGACCCAGTACTTC.

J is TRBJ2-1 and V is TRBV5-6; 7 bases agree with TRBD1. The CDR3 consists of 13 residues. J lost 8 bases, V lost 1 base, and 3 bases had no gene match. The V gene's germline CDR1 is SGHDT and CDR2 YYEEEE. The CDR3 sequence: CASSLTGVDEQFF. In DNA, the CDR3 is TGTGCCAGCAGCTTGACAGGGGTCGATGAGCAGTTCTTC.

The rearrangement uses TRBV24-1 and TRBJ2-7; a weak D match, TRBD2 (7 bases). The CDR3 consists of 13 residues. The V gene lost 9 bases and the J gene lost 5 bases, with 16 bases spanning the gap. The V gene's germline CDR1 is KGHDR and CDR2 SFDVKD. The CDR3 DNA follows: TGTGCCACCGGGGGGGGGCGTCTCAACGAGCAGTACTTC. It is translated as CATGGGRLNEQYF.

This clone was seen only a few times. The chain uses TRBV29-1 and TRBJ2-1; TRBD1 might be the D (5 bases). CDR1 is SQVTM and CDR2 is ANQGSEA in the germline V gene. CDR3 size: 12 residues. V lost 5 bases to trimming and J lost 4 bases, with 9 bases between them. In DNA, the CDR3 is TGCAGCGTTATTAGACAGTACAATGAGCAGTTCTTC. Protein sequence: CSVIRQYNEQFF.

The CDR3 bases are TGCAGCGTTGGAGGGGCGGGACTAGCGGGAGCAGGAGAGCAGTTCTTC. This encodes CSVGGAGLAGAGEQFF. The chain joins TRBV29-1 to TRBJ2-1; 14 bases are shared with TRBD2. Trimming took 4 bases from V and 10 from J; bases not matched to a gene: 12. The V gene's germline CDR1 is SQVTM and CDR2 ANQGSEA. This CDR3 contains 16 residues.

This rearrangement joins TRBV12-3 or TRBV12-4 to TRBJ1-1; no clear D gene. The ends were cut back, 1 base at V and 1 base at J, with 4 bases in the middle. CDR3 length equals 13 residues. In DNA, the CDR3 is TGTGCCAGCAGTTTAGGGCAGAACACTGAAGCTTTCTTT. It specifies CASSLGQNTEAFF.

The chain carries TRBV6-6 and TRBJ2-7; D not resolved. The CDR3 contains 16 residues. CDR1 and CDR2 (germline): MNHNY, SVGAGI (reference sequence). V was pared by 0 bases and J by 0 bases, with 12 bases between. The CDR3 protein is CASSYSVRQSSYEQYF. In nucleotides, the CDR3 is TGTGCCAGCAGTTACTCGGTTAGACAAAGCTCCTACGAGCAGTACTTC.

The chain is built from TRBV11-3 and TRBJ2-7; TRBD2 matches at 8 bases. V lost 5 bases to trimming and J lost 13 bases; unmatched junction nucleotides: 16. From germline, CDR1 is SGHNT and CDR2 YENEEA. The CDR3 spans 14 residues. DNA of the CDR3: TGTGCCAGCAGCACTAGTGGGACTAGTCGGGATCTTTACTTC. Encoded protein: CASSTSGTSRDLYF.

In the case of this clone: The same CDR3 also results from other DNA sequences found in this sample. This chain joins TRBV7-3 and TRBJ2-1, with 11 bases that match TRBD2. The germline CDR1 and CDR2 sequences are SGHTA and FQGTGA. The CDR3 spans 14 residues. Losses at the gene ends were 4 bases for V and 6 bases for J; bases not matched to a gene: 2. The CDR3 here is CASSSLAGVNEQFF. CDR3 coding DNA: TGTGCCAGCAGCTCACTAGCGGGGGTCAATGAGCAGTTCTTC.